The 4 T cell receptor beta chains presented below share a single source sample, sequenced in a study of blood T cell repertoires in COVID-19. The data were produced by immunoSEQ multiplex PCR, yet TCRdb's version contains in-frame clones alone and is incomplete. Of 250,000 to 350,000 clones in the sample, under 90% were seen once. The sample taken for sequencing was PBMCs or T cells enriched from blood (not recorded which). Receptors were obtained from a woman aged 45-65 years who had been exposed to COVID-19.

The gene calls are TRBV23-1 and TRBJ1-5; tentatively, D is TRBD1 (5 bases). TRBV23-1 counts as an open reading frame of uncertain function. V was pared by 8 bases and J by 4 bases, with 18 bases between. CDR3 size: 15 residues. CDR3 residues: CASHPTQGENQPQHF. The CDR3, as DNA: TGCGCCAGCCACCCTACCCAGGGCGAGAATCAGCCCCAGCATTTT.

The rearrangement joins TRBV3-1 (or the pseudogene TRBV3-2) to TRBJ2-2; 14 bases map to TRBD2. Germline V gene data show CDR1 as LGHDT and CDR2 as YNNKEL (reference sequence). Trimming took 4 bases from V and 7 from J; bases not matched to a gene: 5. This CDR3 contains 16 residues. The CDR3 region has the DNA TGTGCCAGCAGCCGAGGGACTAGCGGGGGCCACGGGGAGCTGTTTTTT. It translates to CASSRGTSGGHGELFF.

The chain joins TRBV4-1 to TRBJ1-4; D possibly corresponds to TRBD1 (5 bases). The CDR3 is made up of 14 amino acids. The V end lost 1 base, the J end lost 7 bases, and 10 bases lay between the germline ends. Germline loops: CDR1 MGHRA, CDR2 YSYEKL. CDR3 region: CASSQASGFEKLFF. The DNA for the CDR3 is TGCGCCAGCAGCCAAGCGTCAGGGTTTGAAAAACTGTTTTTT.

The rearrangement uses TRBV16 and TRBJ1-2, with 10 bases fitting TRBD1. V shed 4 bases and J 4 bases; nucleotides not matched to a gene: 3. Germline CDR1 is KGHSY and CDR2 is FQNENV. This CDR3 region has 14 residues. CDR3 DNA sequence: TGTGCCAGCAGCCGCGGACAGGGGGGCTATGGCTACACCTTC. It codes for CASSRGQGGYGYTF.